This TCR beta chain came from a study of blood T cells in healthy people across ages. A sample-barcoded 5' primer and a J-beta primer mix were used in a second PCR of roughly 7 to 11 cycles. Each sample provided no less than 3 million CDR3-containing paired-end reads. TCRdb passed the 5' RACE reads through MiXCR, listing each CDR3 protein once. Here the sample spans 800,000 to 1,300,000 distinct CDR3 sequences, 20% to 25% being singletons. The CDR3 covers 13 residues. Germline V gives CDR1 MNHEY, CDR2 SVGAGI. The same specimen was also included in a second study, on T cells of mothers and their children. That work contributes: All extracted RNA went into cDNA synthesis, about 1.6 ug per 15 ul.

The material sequenced was blood. The chain links TRBV6-5 to TRBJ2-5; a weak D match, TRBD1 (5 bases). The closer fit of TRBJ2-7 to the DNA end suggests the J call may be wrong. The sequence came from a girl between 2 and 10 years old in good health. DNA of the CDR3: TGTGCCATAGCAGGGTTTCATGGTGACGAGCAGTACTTC. Encoded protein: CAIAGFHGDEQYF.